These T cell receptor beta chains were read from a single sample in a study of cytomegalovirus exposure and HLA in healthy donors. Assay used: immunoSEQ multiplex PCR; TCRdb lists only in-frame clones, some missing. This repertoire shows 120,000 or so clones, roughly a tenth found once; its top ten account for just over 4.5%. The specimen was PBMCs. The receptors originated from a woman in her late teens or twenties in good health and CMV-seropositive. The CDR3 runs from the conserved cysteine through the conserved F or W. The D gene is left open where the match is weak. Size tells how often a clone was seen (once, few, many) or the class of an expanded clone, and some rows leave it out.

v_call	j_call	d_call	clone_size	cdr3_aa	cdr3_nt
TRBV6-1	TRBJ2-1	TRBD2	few	CASRHSSGRVEFF	TGTGCCAGCAGGCATAGTAGCGGGAGAGTGGAATTCTTC
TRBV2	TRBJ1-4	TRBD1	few	CASRSLRTGGGEKLFF	TGTGCCAGCAGGTCCTTGAGGACAGGCGGAGGTGAAAAACTGTTTTTT
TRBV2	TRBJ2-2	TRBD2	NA	CASSTSGSSVDGELFF	TGTGCCAGCAGTACTAGCGGGAGCTCTGTGGACGGGGAGCTGTTTTTT
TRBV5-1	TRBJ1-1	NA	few	CASSLDGGGGTEAFF	TGCGCCAGCAGCTTGGATGGGGGGGGCGGGACTGAAGCTTTCTTT
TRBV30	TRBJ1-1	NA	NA	CAGNRVVTEAFF	TGTGCCGGCAACAGGGTAGTTACTGAAGCTTTCTTT
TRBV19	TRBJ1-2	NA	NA	CATAKVIGGYTF	TGTGCCACCGCAAAGGTAATCGGGGGCTACACCTTC
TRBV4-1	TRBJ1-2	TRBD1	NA	CASSHGTGYGYTF	TGCGCCAGCAGCCACGGGACAGGCTATGGCTACACCTTC
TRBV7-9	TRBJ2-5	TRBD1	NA	CASSSGTGEETQYF	TGTGCCAGCAGCTCCGGGACAGGGGAAGAGACCCAGTACTTC
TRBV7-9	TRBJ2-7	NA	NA	CASSPGDITYEQYF	TGTGCCAGCAGCCCCGGGGACATAACCTACGAGCAGTACTTC
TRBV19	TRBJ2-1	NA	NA	CASSTLNGQGADEQFF	TGTGCCAGTAGTACCTTAAATGGCCAGGGCGCGGATGAGCAGTTCTTC
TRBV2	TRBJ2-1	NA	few	CASSNRGGSDEQFF	TGTGCCAGCAGTAACAGGGGGGGTAGCGATGAGCAGTTCTTC
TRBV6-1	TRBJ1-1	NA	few	CASSERRNTEAFF	TGTGCCAGCAGTGAGAGGCGTAACACTGAAGCTTTCTTT
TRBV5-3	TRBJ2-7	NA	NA	CARSLRASEAYEQYF	TGTGCCAGAAGCTTGAGGGCTAGCGAGGCCTACGAGCAGTACTTC
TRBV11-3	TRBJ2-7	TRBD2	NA	CASSLSEGLAESYEQYF	TGTGCCAGCAGCTTATCGGAGGGACTAGCGGAATCCTACGAGCAGTACTTC
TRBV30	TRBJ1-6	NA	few	CAWSSPTGGNSPLHF	TGTGCCTGGAGTAGTCCAACGGGAGGTAATTCACCCCTCCACTTT
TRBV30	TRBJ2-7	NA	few	CAWSTRVVTYEQYF	TGTGCCTGGAGCACACGGGTAGTGACGTACGAGCAGTACTTC
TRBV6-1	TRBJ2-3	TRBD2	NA	CASTDSGRPTDTQYF	TGTGCCAGCACCGATAGCGGGAGACCCACAGATACGCAGTATTTT
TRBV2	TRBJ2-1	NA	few	CASSLNPTSAGEQFF	TGTGCCAGCAGTCTCAACCCTACCAGCGCGGGGGAGCAGTTCTTC
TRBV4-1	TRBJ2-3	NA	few	CASSVQETFTDTQYF	TGCGCCAGCAGCGTCCAGGAAACTTTTACAGATACGCAGTATTTT
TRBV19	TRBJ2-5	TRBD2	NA	CASSTLAGGSQETQYF	TGTGCCAGTAGTACACTAGCGGGAGGATCCCAAGAGACCCAGTACTTC
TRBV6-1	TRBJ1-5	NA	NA	CASSALEPHQPQHF	TGTGCCAGCAGTGCCCTAGAGCCCCATCAGCCCCAGCATTTT
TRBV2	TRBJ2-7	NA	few	CASKSGVLWGWQYF	TGTGCCAGCAAGTCGGGGGTGTTGTGGGGGTGGCAGTACTTC
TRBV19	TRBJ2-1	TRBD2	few	CASSIPELVAGYNEQFF	TGTGCCAGTAGTATCCCGGAGTTAGTAGCGGGGTACAATGAGCAGTTCTTC
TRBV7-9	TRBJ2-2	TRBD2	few	CASSEGLAGVTGELFF	TGTGCCAGCAGCGAGGGACTAGCGGGAGTCACCGGGGAGCTGTTTTTT
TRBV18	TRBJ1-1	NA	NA	CASSPRGDGNTEAFF	TGTGCCAGCTCACCCCGGGGAGACGGGAACACTGAAGCTTTCTTT
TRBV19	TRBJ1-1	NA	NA	CASNLGGDTEAFF	TGTGCCAGTAATTTAGGGGGAGACACTGAAGCTTTCTTT
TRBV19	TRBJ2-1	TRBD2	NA	CASSITSGGNEQFF	TGTGCCAGTAGTATCACTAGCGGGGGGAATGAGCAGTTCTTC
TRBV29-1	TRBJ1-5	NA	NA	CSASFHQAYPYSNQPQHF	TGCAGCGCGTCTTTCCACCAGGCCTATCCTTATAGCAATCAGCCCCAGCATTTT
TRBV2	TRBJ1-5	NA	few	CASKWQEGQPQHF	TGTGCCAGCAAGTGGCAGGAAGGTCAGCCCCAGCATTTT
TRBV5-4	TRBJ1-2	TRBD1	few	CASSFPGQRNYGYTF	TGTGCCAGCAGCTTTCCGGGACAGAGGAACTATGGCTACACCTTC
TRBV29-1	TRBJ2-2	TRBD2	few	CSAATGLGAPGELFF	TGCAGCGCAGCGACGGGACTAGGGGCCCCCGGGGAGCTGTTTTTT
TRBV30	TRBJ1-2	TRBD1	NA	CAWSGQGFGYTF	TGTGCCTGGAGCGGACAGGGGTTTGGCTACACCTTC
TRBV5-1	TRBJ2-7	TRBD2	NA	CASSLASGRSYEQYF	TGCGCCAGCAGCTTGGCTAGCGGGCGTTCCTACGAGCAGTACTTC
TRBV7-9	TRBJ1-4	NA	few	CASSPPSYEKLFF	TGTGCCAGCAGCCCCCCTTCCTATGAAAAACTGTTTTTT
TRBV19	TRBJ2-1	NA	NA	CASSPPGSGPKNNEQFF	TGTGCCAGTAGTCCCCCGGGGAGCGGTCCTAAAAACAATGAGCAGTTCTTC
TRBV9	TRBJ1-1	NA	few	CASSAQGSNTEAFF	TGTGCCAGCAGCGCCCAGGGATCGAACACTGAAGCTTTCTTT
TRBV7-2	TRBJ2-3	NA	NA	CASSTGWGTDTQYF	TGTGCCAGCAGCACGGGATGGGGCACAGATACGCAGTATTTT
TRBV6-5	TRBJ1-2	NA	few	CASSYSRGGHGYTF	TGTGCCAGCAGTTACTCGAGAGGGGGTCATGGCTACACCTTC
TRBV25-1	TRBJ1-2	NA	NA	CASSEPEGRGYGYTF	TGTGCCAGCAGTGAACCTGAAGGACGGGGCTATGGCTACACCTTC
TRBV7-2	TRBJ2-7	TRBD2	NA	CASSLGSGSSYEQYF	TGTGCCAGCAGCTTAGGTAGCGGGAGCTCCTACGAGCAGTACTTC
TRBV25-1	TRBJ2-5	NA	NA	CASSEFRDQETQYF	TGTGCCAGCAGTGAATTCCGGGACCAAGAGACCCAGTACTTC
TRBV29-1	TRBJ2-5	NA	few	CSVETATRETQYF	TGCAGCGTCGAAACAGCTACCAGGGAGACCCAGTACTTC
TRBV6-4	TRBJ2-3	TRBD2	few	CASSALAGETDTQYF	TGTGCCAGCAGTGCACTAGCGGGAGAGACAGATACGCAGTATTTT
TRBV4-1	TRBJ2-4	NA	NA	CASSQVGGTGWDIQYF	TGCGCCAGCAGCCAAGTGGGCGGGACGGGGTGGGACATTCAGTACTTC
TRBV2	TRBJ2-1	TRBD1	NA	CATHSGQGYNEQFF	TGTGCCACGCATTCGGGACAGGGATACAATGAGCAGTTCTTC
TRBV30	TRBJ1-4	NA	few	CAWNEQGSGEKLFF	TGTGCCTGGAATGAACAGGGTTCGGGTGAAAAACTGTTTTTT
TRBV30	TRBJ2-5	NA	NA	CAWSVGGGTETQYF	TGTGCCTGGAGTGTGGGCGGGGGCACCGAGACCCAGTACTTC
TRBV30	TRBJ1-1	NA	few	CAWGGIFSEAFF	TGTGCCTGGGGGGGGATTTTTAGCGAAGCTTTCTTT
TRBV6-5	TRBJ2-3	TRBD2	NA	CASSWGLAGTDTQYF	TGTGCCAGCAGCTGGGGACTAGCGGGCACAGATACGCAGTATTTT
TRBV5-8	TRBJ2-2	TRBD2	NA	CASSFSGGISTGELFF	TGTGCCAGCAGCTTTTCGGGGGGAATAAGCACCGGGGAGCTGTTTTTT
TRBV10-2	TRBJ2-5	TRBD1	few	CASSAGGMGIEKTQYF	TGCGCCAGCAGTGCAGGGGGAATGGGCATCGAGAAGACCCAGTACTTC
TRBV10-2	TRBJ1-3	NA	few	CASSGGQGYSHNTIYF	TGCGCCAGCAGTGGAGGACAAGGGTATTCTCACAACACCATATATTTT
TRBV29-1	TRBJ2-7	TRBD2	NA	CSVGGGGEGYEQYF	TGCAGCGTTGGGGGGGGAGGGGAGGGCTACGAGCAGTACTTC